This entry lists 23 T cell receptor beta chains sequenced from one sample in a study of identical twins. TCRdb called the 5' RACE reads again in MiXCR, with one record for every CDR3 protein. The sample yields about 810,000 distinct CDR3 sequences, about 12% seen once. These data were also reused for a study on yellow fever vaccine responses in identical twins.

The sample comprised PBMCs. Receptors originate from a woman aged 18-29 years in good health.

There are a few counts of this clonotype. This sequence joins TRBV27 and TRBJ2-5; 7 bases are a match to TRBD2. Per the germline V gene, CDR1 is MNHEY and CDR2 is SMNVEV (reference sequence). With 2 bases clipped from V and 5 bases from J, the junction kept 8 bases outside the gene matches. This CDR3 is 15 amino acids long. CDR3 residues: CASSLLGLAVETQYF. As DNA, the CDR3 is TGTGCCAGCAGTTTACTCGGGCTAGCGGTGGAGACCCAGTACTTC.

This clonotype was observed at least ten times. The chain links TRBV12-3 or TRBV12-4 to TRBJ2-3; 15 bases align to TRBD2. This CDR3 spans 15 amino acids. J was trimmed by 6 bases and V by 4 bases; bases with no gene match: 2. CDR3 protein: CASSSGLAGGDTQYF. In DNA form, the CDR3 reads TGTGCCAGCAGTTCAGGACTAGCGGGGGGGGATACGCAGTATTTT.

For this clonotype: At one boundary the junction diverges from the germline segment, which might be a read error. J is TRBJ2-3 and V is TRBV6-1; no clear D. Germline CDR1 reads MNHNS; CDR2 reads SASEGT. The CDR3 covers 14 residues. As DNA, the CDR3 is TGTGCCAGCGCACCGGGCTTTTATTCAGATAGGCAGTATTTT. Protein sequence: CASAPGFYSDRQYF.

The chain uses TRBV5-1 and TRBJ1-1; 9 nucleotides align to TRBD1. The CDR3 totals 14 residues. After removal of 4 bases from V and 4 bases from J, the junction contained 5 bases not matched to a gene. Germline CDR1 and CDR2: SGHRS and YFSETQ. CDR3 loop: CASSRRDRVTEAFF. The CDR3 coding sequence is TGCGCCAGCAGCCGCCGGGACAGGGTCACTGAAGCTTTCTTT.

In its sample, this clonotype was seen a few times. The CDR3 is CSTLGLRSWTYEQYV. In DNA form, the CDR3 reads TGCAGTACGCTCGGTCTTAGATCCTGGACCTACGAGCAGTACGTC. The chain couples TRBV20-1 to TRBJ2-7; no firm D call. This CDR3 spans 15 amino acids. Trimming cost V 8 bases and J 2 bases, with 22 bases left between them. Germline CDR1 reads DFQATT; CDR2 reads SNEGSKA (reference sequence).

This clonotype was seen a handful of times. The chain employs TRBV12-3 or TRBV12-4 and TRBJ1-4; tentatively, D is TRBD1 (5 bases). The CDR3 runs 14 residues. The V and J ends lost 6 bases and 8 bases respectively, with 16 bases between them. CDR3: CASRNWGGEEKLFF. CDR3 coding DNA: TGTGCCAGCAGAAACTGGGGGGGTGAGGAAAAACTGTTTTTT.

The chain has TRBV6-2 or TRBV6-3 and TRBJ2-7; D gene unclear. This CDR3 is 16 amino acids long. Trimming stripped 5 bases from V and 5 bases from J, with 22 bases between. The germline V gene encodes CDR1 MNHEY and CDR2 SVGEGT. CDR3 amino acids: CASSRPTISSGHEQYF. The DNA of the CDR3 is TGTGCCAGCAGTAGGCCGACAATTTCTTCAGGCCACGAGCAGTACTTC.

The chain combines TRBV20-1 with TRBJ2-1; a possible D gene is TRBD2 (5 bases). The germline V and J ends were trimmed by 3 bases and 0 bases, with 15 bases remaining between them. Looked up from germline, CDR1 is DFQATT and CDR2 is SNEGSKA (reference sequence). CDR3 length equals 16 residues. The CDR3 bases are TGCAGTGCTAGCTCCCTCGGGGAGAGCTCCTACAATGAGCAGTTCTTC. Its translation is CSASSLGESSYNEQFF.

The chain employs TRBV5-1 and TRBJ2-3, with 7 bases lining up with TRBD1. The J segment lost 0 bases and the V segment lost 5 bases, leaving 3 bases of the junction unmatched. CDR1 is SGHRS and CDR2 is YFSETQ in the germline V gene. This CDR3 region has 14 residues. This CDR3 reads CASRRDRSTDTQYF. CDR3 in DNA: TGCGCCAGCAGGAGGGACAGAAGCACAGATACGCAGTATTTT.

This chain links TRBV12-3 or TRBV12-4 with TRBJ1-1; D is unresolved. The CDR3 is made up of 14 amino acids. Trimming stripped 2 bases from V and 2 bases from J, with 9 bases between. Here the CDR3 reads CASSLSADNTEAFF. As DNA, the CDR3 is TGTGCCAGCAGTTTAAGTGCAGATAACACTGAAGCTTTCTTT.

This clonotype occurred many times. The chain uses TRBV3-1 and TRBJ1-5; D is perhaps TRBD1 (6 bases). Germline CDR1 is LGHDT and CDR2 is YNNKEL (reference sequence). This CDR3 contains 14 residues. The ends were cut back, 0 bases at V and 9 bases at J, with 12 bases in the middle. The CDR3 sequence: CASSQDRGPGPQHF. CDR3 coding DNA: TGTGCCAGCAGCCAAGACAGGGGCCCGGGGCCCCAGCATTTT.

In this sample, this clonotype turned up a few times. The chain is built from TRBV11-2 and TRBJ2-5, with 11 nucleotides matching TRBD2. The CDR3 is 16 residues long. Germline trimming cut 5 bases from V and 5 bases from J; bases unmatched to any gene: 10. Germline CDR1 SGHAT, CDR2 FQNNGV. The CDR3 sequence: CASSPWMTSGVETQYF. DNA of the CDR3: TGTGCCAGCAGCCCCTGGATGACTAGCGGGGTTGAGACCCAGTACTTC.

DNA for the CDR3: TGTGCCACCAGCAGAGATCTGGGCCTCGCGGCCAAAAACATTCAGTACTTC. Its protein is CATSRDLGLAAKNIQYF. The chain is built from TRBV15 and TRBJ2-4, with no clear D. Germline lookup yields CDR1 LNHNV and CDR2 YYDKDF (reference sequence). This CDR3 contains 17 residues. Trimming pared 0 bases from V and 1 base from J, leaving 13 bases between.

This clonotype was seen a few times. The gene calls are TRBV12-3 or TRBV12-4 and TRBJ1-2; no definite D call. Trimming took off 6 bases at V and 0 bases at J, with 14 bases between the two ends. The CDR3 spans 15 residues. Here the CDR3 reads CASSPPNPTNYGYTF. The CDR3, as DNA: TGTGCCAGCAGCCCCCCGAACCCTACTAACTATGGCTACACCTTC.

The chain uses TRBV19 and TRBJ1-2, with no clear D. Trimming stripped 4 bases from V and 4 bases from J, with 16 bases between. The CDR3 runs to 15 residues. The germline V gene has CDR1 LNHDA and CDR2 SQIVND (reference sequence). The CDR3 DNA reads TGTGCCAGTAGTACACGTGGACGGCTTCCCTATGGCTACACCTTC. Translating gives CASSTRGRLPYGYTF.

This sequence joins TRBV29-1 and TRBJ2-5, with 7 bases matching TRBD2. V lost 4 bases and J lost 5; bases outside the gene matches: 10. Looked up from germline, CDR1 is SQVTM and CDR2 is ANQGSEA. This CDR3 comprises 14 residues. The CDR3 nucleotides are TGCAGCGTTGTTGATAGACTAGCAGGGGAGACCCAGTACTTC. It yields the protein CSVVDRLAGETQYF.

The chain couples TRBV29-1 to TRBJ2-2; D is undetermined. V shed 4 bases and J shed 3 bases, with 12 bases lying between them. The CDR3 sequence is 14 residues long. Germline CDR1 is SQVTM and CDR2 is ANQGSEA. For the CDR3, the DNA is TGCAGCGTTGGTGGGGTAGGGTACACCGGGGAGCTGTTTTTT. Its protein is CSVGGVGYTGELFF.

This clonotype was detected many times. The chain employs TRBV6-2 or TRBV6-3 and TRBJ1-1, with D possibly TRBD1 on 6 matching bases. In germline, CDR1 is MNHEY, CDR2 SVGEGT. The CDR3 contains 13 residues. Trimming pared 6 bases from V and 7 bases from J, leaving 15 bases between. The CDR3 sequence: CASRPRDTREAFF. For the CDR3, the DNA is TGTGCCAGCAGGCCGAGGGACACGCGTGAAGCTTTCTTT.

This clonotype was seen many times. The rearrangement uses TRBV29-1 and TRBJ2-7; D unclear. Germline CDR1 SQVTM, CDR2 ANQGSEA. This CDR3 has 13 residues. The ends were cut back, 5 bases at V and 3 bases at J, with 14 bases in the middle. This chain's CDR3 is CSVFNGSFYEQYV. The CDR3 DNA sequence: TGCAGCGTTTTTAATGGGTCCTTCTACGAGCAGTACGTC.

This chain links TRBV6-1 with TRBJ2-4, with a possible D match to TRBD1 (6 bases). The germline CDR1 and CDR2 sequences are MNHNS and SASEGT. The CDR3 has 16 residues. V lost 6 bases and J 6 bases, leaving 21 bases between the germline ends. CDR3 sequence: CASRARDKGLVNIQYF. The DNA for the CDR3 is TGTGCCAGCAGAGCCCGGGACAAAGGGCTTGTAAACATTCAGTACTTC.

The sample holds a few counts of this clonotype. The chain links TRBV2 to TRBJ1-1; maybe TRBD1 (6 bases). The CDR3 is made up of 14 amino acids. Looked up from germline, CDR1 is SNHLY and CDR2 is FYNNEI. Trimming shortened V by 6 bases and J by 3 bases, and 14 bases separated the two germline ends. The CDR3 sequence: CASRAGASDTEAFF. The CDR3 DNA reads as TGTGCCAGCAGAGCAGGGGCGAGTGACACTGAAGCTTTCTTT.

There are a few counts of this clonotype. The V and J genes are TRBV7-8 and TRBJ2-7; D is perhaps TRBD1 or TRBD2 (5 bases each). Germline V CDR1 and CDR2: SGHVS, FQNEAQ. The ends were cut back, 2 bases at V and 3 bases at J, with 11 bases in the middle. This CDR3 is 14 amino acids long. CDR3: CASSLQGRFYEQYV. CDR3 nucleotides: TGTGCCAGCAGCTTACAGGGACGTTTCTACGAGCAGTACGTC.

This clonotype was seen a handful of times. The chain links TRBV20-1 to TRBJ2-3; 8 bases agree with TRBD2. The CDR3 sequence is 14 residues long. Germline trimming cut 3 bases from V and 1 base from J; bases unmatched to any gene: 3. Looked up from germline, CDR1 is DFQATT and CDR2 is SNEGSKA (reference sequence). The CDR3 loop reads CSASQAGGTDTQYF. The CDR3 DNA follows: TGCAGTGCTAGCCAAGCGGGAGGCACAGATACGCAGTATTTT.